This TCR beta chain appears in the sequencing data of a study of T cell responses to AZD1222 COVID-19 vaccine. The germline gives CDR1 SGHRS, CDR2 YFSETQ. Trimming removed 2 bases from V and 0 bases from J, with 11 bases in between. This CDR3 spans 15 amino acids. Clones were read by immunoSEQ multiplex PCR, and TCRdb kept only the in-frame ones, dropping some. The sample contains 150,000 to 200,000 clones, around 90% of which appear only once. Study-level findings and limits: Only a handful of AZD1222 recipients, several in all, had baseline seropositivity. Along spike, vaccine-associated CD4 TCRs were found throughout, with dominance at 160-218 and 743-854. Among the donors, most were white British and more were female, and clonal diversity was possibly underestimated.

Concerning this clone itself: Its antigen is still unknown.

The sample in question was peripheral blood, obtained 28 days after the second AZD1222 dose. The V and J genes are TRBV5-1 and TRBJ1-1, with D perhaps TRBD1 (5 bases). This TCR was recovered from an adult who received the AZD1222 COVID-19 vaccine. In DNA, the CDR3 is TGCGCCAGCAGCTTTGGGGGAGGCATGAACACTGAAGCTTTCTTT. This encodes CASSFGGGMNTEAFF.